These 32 T cell receptor beta chains were sequenced from one sample in a study of breast tumors, draining lymph nodes, adjacent tissues (dated by TCRdb to the mid-2010s). The lymph node samples were taken from the axillary draining lymph nodes of breast cancer patients. Libraries were made using multiplex PCR. Data came from an Illumina HiSeq 2000. TCRdb passed the public sequencing reads through fastp at Q25 and MiXCR, retaining productive beta sequences. Entries that share a CDR3 protein sequence are merged under the most common genes and DNA. This sample holds approximately 120,000 distinct CDR3 sequences; around 20% were observed only once. The ten largest account for about 2.2% of the sample. The sample comprised axillary lymph node tissue. Source of these receptors: a female donor with breast cancer. Some clones in this sample may be carry-over from other donors' samples.

This clonotype was counted ten times or more. The rearrangement links TRBV13 to TRBJ1-2; D not certain. Germline V gene sequence: CDR1 PRHDT, CDR2 FYEKMQ (reference sequence). This CDR3 spans 12 amino acids. Trimming stripped 2 bases from V and 6 bases from J, with 7 bases between. Here the CDR3 reads CASSLNRNGYTF. The CDR3 bases are TGTGCCAGCAGCTTAAATCGAAATGGCTACACCTTC.

There are many counts of this clonotype. The chain joins TRBV20-1 to TRBJ1-3; TRBD1 is a possible D gene (6 bases). From germline, CDR1 is DFQATT and CDR2 SNEGSKA (reference sequence). CDR3 length: 14 amino acids. Trimming took 7 bases from V and 0 from J, leaving 13 bases between them. The CDR3 loop reads CSVSTGISGNTIYF. The CDR3 DNA is TGCAGTGTTTCGACAGGCATCTCTGGAAACACCATATATTTT.

This clonotype was picked up many times. J is TRBJ2-7 and V is TRBV11-2; 13 nucleotides agree with TRBD2. Per the germline V gene, CDR1 is SGHAT and CDR2 is FQNNGV. CDR3 length: 16 amino acids. V lost 7 bases to trimming and J lost 3 bases; unmatched junction nucleotides: 9. CDR3 protein: CASNPAGLAGSYEQYF. The CDR3 coding sequence is TGTGCCAGCAACCCCGCGGGACTAGCGGGAAGCTACGAGCAGTACTTC.

This chain uses TRBV28 with TRBJ2-5; no reliable D call. Per germline, CDR1 MDHEN and CDR2 SYDVKM. Trimming took 3 bases from V and 6 from J, leaving 11 bases between them. This CDR3 has 13 residues. CDR3 loop: CASSFRAAKTQYF. The CDR3 nucleotides read TGTGCCAGCAGTTTCCGCGCCGCAAAGACCCAGTACTTC.

The chain recombines TRBV5-5 with TRBJ2-5; tentatively, D is TRBD1 or TRBD2 (6 bases each). Germline CDR1 and CDR2: SGHKS and YYEKEE (reference sequence). The CDR3 has 17 residues. The V and J ends lost 4 bases and 5 bases respectively, with 24 bases between them. The CDR3 DNA follows: TGTGCCAGCAGCACCCATCCGCGGGACACCCCGGGGGAGACCCAGTACTTC. This translates into CASSTHPRDTPGETQYF.

This clonotype was detected many times. The chain carries TRBV9 and TRBJ2-1; D not resolved. Germline CDR1 and CDR2: SGDLS and YYNGEE. The CDR3 covers 14 residues. Trimming left V 0 bases short and J 9 bases short, with 13 bases between. CDR3 in amino acids: CASSVATGVGEQFF. As DNA, the CDR3 is TGTGCCAGCAGCGTAGCTACTGGGGTCGGTGAGCAGTTCTTC.

The rearrangement joins TRBV27 to TRBJ1-2; D possibly corresponds to TRBD1 (5 bases). The CDR3 is made up of 14 amino acids. Germline assignment: CDR1 MNHEY and CDR2 SMNVEV (reference sequence). Trimming pared 5 bases from V and 1 base from J, leaving 11 bases between. CDR3: CASSTGHHNYGYTF. The DNA for the CDR3 is TGTGCCAGCAGTACCGGACATCATAACTATGGCTACACCTTC.

This clonotype was recorded once. The V and J genes are TRBV12-3 or TRBV12-4 and TRBJ1-3, with 7 bases lining up with TRBD1. J was trimmed by 1 base and V by 5 bases; bases with no gene match: 14. CDR3 length equals 18 residues. The CDR3 coding sequence is TGTGCCAGCAGTCGGGACACAGGGGTAGGAATATCTGGAAACACCATATATTTT. It encodes CASSRDTGVGISGNTIYF.

This clonotype came up many times. The J gene is TRBJ2-5, the V gene TRBV20-1, with TRBD2 matching 7 bases. The germline V gene encodes CDR1 DFQATT and CDR2 SNEGSKA (reference sequence). With V trimmed by 3 bases and J by 7 bases, 8 bases remained unmatched. The CDR3 has 13 amino acids. CDR3 in amino acids: CSASPGRLGTQYF. DNA for the CDR3: TGCAGTGCTAGTCCCGGGAGGTTAGGGACCCAGTACTTC.

At least ten counts were recorded for this clonotype. The gene calls are TRBV5-1 and TRBJ2-6; D may match TRBD1 or TRBD2 (6 bases each). V dropped 4 bases and J dropped 2 bases, with 10 bases sitting between them. The CDR3 runs to 15 residues. Germline-derived CDR1 and CDR2 are SGHRS and YFSETQ. CDR3 amino acids: CASSLEGAGANVLTF. In DNA form, the CDR3 reads TGCGCCAGCAGCCTGGAGGGGGCTGGGGCCAACGTCCTGACTTTC.

This clonotype was seen ten or more times. This chain joins TRBV5-1 and TRBJ2-2; D perhaps matches TRBD2 (5 bases). This CDR3 is built from 14 residues. Trimming took 2 bases from V and 1 from J, leaving 6 bases between them. Germline CDR1 SGHRS, CDR2 YFSETQ. CDR3 in DNA: TGCGCCAGCAGCTTTGCGGGGAACACCGGGGAGCTGTTTTTT. Protein sequence: CASSFAGNTGELFF.

Ten or more counts support this clonotype. The V call is TRBV5-4, the J call TRBJ2-3; D unclear. From germline, CDR1 is SGHNT and CDR2 YYREEE (reference sequence). The V end lost 3 bases, the J end lost 4 bases, and 15 bases lay between the germline ends. The CDR3 totals 15 residues. CDR3 nucleotides: TGTGCCAGCAGCTACCTCCCGAGCCGCGCAGATACGCAGTATTTT. Protein: CASSYLPSRADTQYF. The whole variable domain, remainder taken from reference TRBV5-4 and TRBJ2-3, is ETGVTQSPTHLIKTRGQQVTLRCSSQSGHNTVSWYQQALGQGPQFIFQYYREEENGRGNFPPRFSGLQFPNYSSELNVNALELDDSALYLCASSYLPSRADTQYFGPGTRLTVL.

In regard to this clonotype: Given a much more abundant clone one base away, this may be a read error. The V call is TRBV5-1, the J call TRBJ2-5, with a weak D call TRBD2 (5 bases). Germline V CDR1 and CDR2: SGHRS, YFSETQ. The CDR3 loop spans 14 amino acids. The CDR3 loop is CVSSPDGVEETQYF. CDR3 sequence (DNA): TGCGTCAGCAGCCCCGACGGGGTGGAAGAGACCCAGTACTTC.

This clonotype was recorded many times. J is TRBJ2-2 and V is TRBV3-1; TRBD2 aligns across 13 bases. Germline V CDR1 and CDR2: LGHDT, YNNKEL (reference sequence). The CDR3 has 18 residues. V shed 1 base, J shed 4 bases, and the junction held 6 bases outside the gene matches. The CDR3 region is CASSQGTSGSGGTGELFF. CDR3 bases: TGTGCCAGCAGCCAAGGGACTAGCGGGAGCGGTGGCACCGGGGAGCTGTTTTTT.

This clonotype was detected ten times or more. The V gene is TRBV5-6, the J gene TRBJ2-5; TRBD1 is a possible D gene (5 bases). The germline V gene has CDR1 SGHDT and CDR2 YYEEEE. The CDR3 loop spans 15 amino acids. Trimming left V 0 bases short and J 3 bases short, with 12 bases between. The CDR3 bases are TGTGCCAGCAGCTTGGCCTGGCAGGGCAAAGAGACCCAGTACTTC. As protein: CASSLAWQGKETQYF.

This clonotype was counted a few times. The V gene is TRBV30, the J gene TRBJ2-2; weak D call: TRBD1 (5 bases). Trimming shortened V by 0 bases and J by 7 bases, and 15 bases separated the two germline ends. The germline V gene has CDR1 GTSNPN and CDR2 SVGIG (reference sequence). The CDR3 covers 15 residues. Here the CDR3 reads CAWSVLVGPGGELFF. The CDR3 nucleotides are TGTGCCTGGAGTGTACTGGTGGGGCCGGGCGGGGAGCTGTTTTTT.

This clonotype has a count of ten or more. V and J are TRBV2 and TRBJ1-3; no firm D call. CDR1 is SNHLY and CDR2 is FYNNEI in the germline V gene. CDR3 size: 13 residues. Trimming removed 8 bases from V and 2 bases from J, with 10 bases in between. The CDR3 reads CASAGEAGNTIYF. The CDR3 DNA reads TGTGCCAGCGCTGGGGAAGCTGGAAACACCATATATTTT.

In regard to this clonotype: This could be a read error, since a much larger clone is one nucleotide away. The chain carries TRBV11-2 and TRBJ2-1; 7 nucleotides line up with TRBD1. Germline CDR1 SGHAT, CDR2 FQNNGV. Losses at the gene ends were 2 bases for V and 4 bases for J; bases not matched to a gene: 5. The CDR3 is made up of 15 amino acids. The CDR3 DNA reads TGTGCCAGCAGCTTACGGGACAGCAGATACAATGAGCAGTTCTTC. It is translated as CASSLRDSRYNEQFF.

With regard to this clonotype: This may arise from a read error, as a much more abundant clone is one base away. The chain combines TRBV4-1 with TRBJ2-1; D is ambiguous. Trimming pared 1 base from V and 0 bases from J, leaving 7 bases between. This CDR3 is built from 15 residues. Germline V gene data show CDR1 as MGHRA and CDR2 as YSYEKL. Here the CDR3 DNA reads TGCGCCAGCAGCCAAGGTGGGGTCTCCTACAATGAGCAGTTCTTC. It codes for CASSQGGVSYNEQFF.

Many counts were recorded for this clonotype. The V call is TRBV19, the J call TRBJ2-5, with 8 bases lining up with TRBD2. The V gene's germline CDR1 is LNHDA and CDR2 SQIVND (reference sequence). CDR3 length: 16 amino acids. With 4 bases clipped from V and 4 bases from J, the junction kept 11 bases outside the gene matches. This CDR3 reads CASSSHRGLAGETQYF. The CDR3 DNA follows: TGTGCCAGTAGTAGCCACCGCGGGCTAGCGGGAGAGACCCAGTACTTC.

This clonotype came up many times. This sequence joins TRBV29-1 and TRBJ1-6; D possibly corresponds to TRBD1 (5 bases). The CDR3 loop spans 13 amino acids. Germline values: CDR1 SQVTM, CDR2 ANQGSEA. V gave up 4 bases and J gave up 11 bases, with 15 bases separating them. The CDR3 loop is CSVAQGPGAPLHF. DNA of the CDR3: TGCAGCGTTGCCCAGGGCCCCGGGGCACCCCTCCACTTT.

A few counts support this clonotype. A read error may be the cause here, since a much bigger clone is one base away. The V call is TRBV20-1, the J call TRBJ1-4, with D uncertain. CDR1 and CDR2 from the germline V gene are DFQATT and SNEGSKA (reference sequence). This CDR3 comprises 14 residues. CDR3 bases: TGCAGTGCTAGAGGGTCAGACCTTAATGAAGAACTGTTTTTT. This encodes CSARGSDLNEELFF.

As regards this clonotype: A much larger clone lies one base from this, so it may be a read error. The chain employs TRBV3-1 and TRBJ2-7; no reliable D call. Trimming cost V 4 bases and J 6 bases, with 10 bases left between them. CDR3 length equals 12 residues. From germline, CDR1 is LGHDT and CDR2 YNNKEL (reference sequence). CDR3 region: CASSLESSEQYF. DNA for the CDR3: TGTGCCAGCAGCCTCGAAAGCAGCGAGCAGTACTTC.

This clonotype was seen ten or more times. The chain employs TRBV2 and TRBJ2-3, with D perhaps TRBD2 (5 bases). V was shortened by 3 bases and J by 4 bases, with 14 bases between the two germline ends. CDR3 length equals 15 residues. Germline V gene sequence: CDR1 SNHLY, CDR2 FYNNEI. The CDR3 sequence is CASSERRRGPDTQYF. The CDR3 coding sequence is TGTGCCAGCAGTGAGCGGAGGCGAGGTCCAGATACGCAGTATTTT.

This clonotype came up many times. This chain joins TRBV20-1 and TRBJ2-7; tentatively, D is TRBD2 (6 bases). Trimming shortened V by 5 bases and J by 3 bases, and 20 bases separated the two germline ends. The CDR3 is made up of 15 amino acids. Germline CDR1 DFQATT, CDR2 SNEGSKA (reference sequence). In nucleotides, the CDR3 is TGCAGTGCTCCACCTCTGACTAGAAACGTCTACGAGCAGTACTTC. Protein sequence: CSAPPLTRNVYEQYF.

This clonotype came up many times. This rearrangement joins TRBV20-1 to TRBJ2-7, with 10 bases fitting TRBD2. This CDR3 has 16 amino acids. CDR1 is DFQATT, CDR2 SNEGSKA, per germline (reference sequence). V shed 4 bases, J shed 0 bases, and the junction held 9 bases outside the gene matches. The CDR3 nucleotides are TGCAGTGCTAAGAGGCCGGGACTAGCGTTCTCCTACGAGCAGTACTTC. Translating it yields CSAKRPGLAFSYEQYF.

This clonotype was counted many times. The V call is TRBV2, the J call TRBJ2-3; a weak D match, TRBD2 (5 bases). The length of the CDR3 is 13 residues. V dropped 4 bases and J dropped 5 bases, with 10 bases sitting between them. The germline gives CDR1 SNHLY, CDR2 FYNNEI. The CDR3 here is CASSAEGRDTQYF. Here the CDR3 DNA reads TGTGCCAGCAGTGCCGAAGGGAGAGATACGCAGTATTTT.

This clonotype was detected ten times or more. This chain links TRBV6-5 with TRBJ2-7; 10 positions match TRBD1. Germline CDR1 and CDR2: MNHEY and SVGAGI. V trimming: 2 bases; J trimming: 2 bases; junction bases outside the gene matches: 3. There are 15 residues in the CDR3. The CDR3: CASSYGTGDPYEQYF. In DNA, the CDR3 is TGTGCCAGCAGTTACGGGACAGGGGATCCCTACGAGCAGTACTTC.

In this sample, this clonotype turned up many times. The rearrangement joins TRBV7-6 to TRBJ2-7; 10 bases map to TRBD2. The CDR3 has 14 residues. The V gene's germline CDR1 is SGHVS and CDR2 FNYEAQ. J gave up 7 bases and V 4 bases, and 7 bases lay outside the gene matches. The CDR3 loop reads CASSSAGTSDEQYF. The CDR3, as DNA: TGTGCCAGCAGCTCGGCCGGGACTAGCGATGAGCAGTACTTC.

This clonotype was recorded many times. This rearrangement joins TRBV11-2 to TRBJ2-7; 8 positions match TRBD1. Germline CDR1 and CDR2: SGHAT and FQNNGV. With V trimmed by 5 bases and J by 1 base, 10 bases remained unmatched. The CDR3 is made up of 16 amino acids. The DNA of the CDR3 is TGTGCCAGCAGCCCAGGGCCCGGGACAGGATCCTACGAGCAGTACTTC. Amino acids: CASSPGPGTGSYEQYF. Based on the CDR3 plus reference TRBV11-2 and TRBJ2-7, the full variable domain is EAGVAQSPRYKIIEKRQSVAFWCNPISGHATLYWYQQILGQGPKLLIQFQNNGVVDDSQLPKDRFSAERLKGVDSTLKIQPAKLEDSAVYLCASSPGPGTGSYEQYFGPGTRLTVT.

To note about this clonotype: Since a much larger clone is just one base distant, this may be a read error. The chain combines TRBV10-3 with TRBJ2-2, with a tentative D call TRBD1 (5 bases). This CDR3 is 15 amino acids long. V was cut by 3 bases and J by 3 bases, with 11 bases left in between. CDR1 and CDR2 from the germline V gene are ENHRY and SYGVKD. CDR3 region: CAISDSGMDTGELFF. CDR3 coding DNA: TGTGCCATCAGTGATTCAGGGATGGACACCGGGGAGCTGTTTTTT.

This clonotype was seen ten or more times. The DNA of the CDR3 is TGTGCCAGCAGTTACTTGGGACAGGGGTACGAGCAGTACTTC. This sequence encodes CASSYLGQGYEQYF. The V and J genes are TRBV6-5 and TRBJ2-7, with 10 bases identical to TRBD1. The CDR3 consists of 14 residues. The germline CDR1 and CDR2 sequences are MNHEY and SVGAGI. V shed 1 base, J shed 4 bases, and the junction held 1 base outside the gene matches.